A single sample gave rise to the 8 T cell receptor beta chains below, sequenced in a study of human T cells and chemical hapten exposure (dated by TCRdb to the early 2020s). Library creation used RACE. The sequencer was a NextSeq 500. TCRdb itself trimmed the public reads at Q25 with fastp, ran MiXCR and retained productive beta chains. Here each entry gathers all rows of one CDR3 protein and keeps the most common genes and DNA. In this sample the table shows 150,000 to 200,000 distinct CDR3 sequences, about 22% of which occur a single time. Of the sample, roughly 2.5% is held by the ten largest clones. The time point label corresponds to: patch test 3, about 24 weeks after DPC sensitization. The treatment or condition label, read with the paper, signifies: therapeutic diphenylcyclopropenone sensitization with weekly scalp DPC. The material sequenced was whole blood, taken in connection with sensitization to the hapten diphenylcyclopropenone (DPC). These receptors were collected from a woman aged 40 to 50 with alopecia areata. Some clones in this sample may be carry-over from other donors' samples.

The chain has TRBV2 and TRBJ1-3; D not resolved. Germline CDR1 reads SNHLY; CDR2 reads FYNNEI. The CDR3 sequence is 12 residues long. The V end lost 6 bases, the J end lost 10 bases, and 13 bases lay between the germline ends. The CDR3 nucleotides are TGTGCCAGCAGGCCGGACGCCCCAACCATATATTTT. It codes for CASRPDAPTIYF.

This clonotype was counted between two and nine times. The V gene is TRBV20-1, the J gene TRBJ2-1; unclear D gene. There are 11 residues in the CDR3. Germline V gives CDR1 DFQATT, CDR2 SNEGSKA (reference sequence). V lost 6 bases and J lost 8, with 11 bases in between. In DNA, the CDR3 is TGCAGTGCCTACGCGATTTATGAGCAGTTCTTC. Translation: CSAYAIYEQFF.

This clonotype came up a few times. The V and J genes are TRBV10-3 and TRBJ2-7; 7 nucleotides agree with TRBD2. The CDR3 spans 15 residues. Germline loops: CDR1 ENHRY, CDR2 SYGVKD. Unmatched junction bases numbered 10, after V lost 7 bases and J lost 1 base. CDR3 sequence reads: CAITGGLAESYEQYF. The CDR3 bases are TGTGCCATCACCGGAGGGCTAGCGGAGTCCTACGAGCAGTACTTC.

The rearrangement uses TRBV20-1 and TRBJ1-6; 10 bases are a match to TRBD1. Germline CDR1 DFQATT, CDR2 SNEGSKA (reference sequence). This CDR3 is built from 13 residues. With V trimmed by 6 bases and J by 7 bases, 3 bases remained unmatched. The CDR3 coding sequence is TGCAGTGCACCGGGACAGGGGAATTCACCCCTCCACTTT. Translating gives CSAPGQGNSPLHF.

This clonotype was seen more than once but under ten times. The rearrangement links TRBV6-1 to TRBJ2-1; D call uncertain. Deletions cut 8 bases from V and 7 bases from J, with 9 bases between. The CDR3 consists of 11 residues. Germline V gene sequence: CDR1 MNHNS, CDR2 SASEGT. CDR3 sequence reads: CASAVGNEQFF. The CDR3 nucleotides are TGTGCCAGCGCGGTCGGGAATGAGCAGTTCTTC.

This clonotype occurred a few times. The gene calls are TRBV12-3 or TRBV12-4 and TRBJ1-1, with D possibly being TRBD1 (6 bases). CDR3 length: 13 residues. V was pared by 4 bases and J by 3 bases, with 9 bases between. CDR3 DNA: TGTGCCAGCAGTTACAGGGACTACACTGAAGCTTTCTTT. This encodes CASSYRDYTEAFF.

The chain couples TRBV29-1 to TRBJ2-5, with D perhaps TRBD1 (5 bases). The CDR3 length is 13 residues. Trimming stripped 7 bases from V and 2 bases from J, with 14 bases between. CDR1 SQVTM and CDR2 ANQGSEA come from the germline V gene. This chain's CDR3 is CSGMRQTQETQYF. DNA of the CDR3: TGCAGCGGGATGCGACAGACACAAGAGACCCAGTACTTC. Together with reference TRBV29-1 and TRBJ2-5, the CDR3 gives the full variable domain: SAVISQKPSRDICQRGTSLTIQCQVDSQVTMMFWYRQQPGQSLTLIATANQGSEATYESGFVIDKFPISRPNLTFSTLTVSNMSPEDSSIYLCSGMRQTQETQYFGPGTRLLVL.

The rearrangement uses TRBV6-2 or TRBV6-3 and TRBJ2-3, with D maybe TRBD1 (7 bases). From germline, CDR1 is MNHEY and CDR2 SVGEGT. This CDR3 region has 14 residues. V dropped 7 bases and J dropped 4 bases, with 15 bases sitting between them. In DNA, the CDR3 is TGTGCCAGCAACAACGGAGGGGGCGCAGATACGCAGTATTTT. As protein: CASNNGGGADTQYF.